The following is a T cell receptor (beta chain) sequence with its context. As yet, its antigen is unknown. One junction end disagrees with the germline gene, perhaps due to a read error. This entry belongs to a study of post-analysis software for immune sequencing data. The wider study: Multiple sclerosis in the patients followed relapsing-remitting, secondary progressive and progressive-relapsing courses.

The CDR3 loop spans 15 amino acids. Germline CDR1 SGHDT, CDR2 YYEEEE. Study-wide points: Patients had higher frequencies than controls of about 5 TRBV segments, including TRBV5-6, TRBV5-1 and TRBV20-1.

Included in the TCR beta cDNA libraries were unique molecular identifiers. TCRdb called the PCR reads again in MiXCR, with one record for every CDR3 protein. The sample includes 350,000 to 500,000 distinct CDR3 sequences, approximately 42% of them seen just once. This chain uses TRBV5-6 with TRBJ1-2, with TRBD1 matching 7 bases. The sample comprised blood. This TCR was recovered from a girl aged 2 to 9 with multiple sclerosis. The chain's CDR3 is CTSTIPTDRDYGYTF. CDR3 nucleotide sequence: TGTACCAGCACCATTCCAACTGACAGGGACTATGGCTACACCTTC. Full variable domain (outside the CDR3, taken from reference TRBV5-6 and TRBJ1-2): DAGVTQSPTHLIKTRGQQVTLRCSPKSGHDTVSWYQQALGQGPQFIFQYYEEEERQRGNFPDRFSGHQFPNYSSELNVNALLLGDSALYLCTSTIPTDRDYGYTFGSGTRLTVV.